Listed below are T cell receptor beta chains from one sample, sequenced in a study of a mutant IDH1 vaccine in newly diagnosed glioma. The antigens for these receptors are not known. The protocol was immunoSEQ multiplex PCR, while the TCRdb copy is restricted to in-frame clones and leaves out a portion. This sample has 30,000 to 45,000 clones, with 80% found just once. The sample consisted of peripheral blood mononuclear cells (PBMCs), taken from a glioma patient whose treatment included an IDH1 peptide vaccine. The receptors were sampled from a woman in her 30s with glioma. Some clones in this sample may be carry-over from other donors' samples. Each CDR3 is given with its conserved first and last residue. Each record gives: clone size, D gene, J gene, CDR3 length, V gene, CDR3 DNA, CDR3 protein. D genes are given only for firm matches. Size tells how often a clone was seen (once, few, many) or the class of an expanded clone, and some rows leave it out.

-	-	TRBJ1-1	14	TRBV19	TGTGCCAGTAGTTCCCCAAGTGGGAACACTGAAGCTTTCTTT	CASSSPSGNTEAFF
-	-	TRBJ2-7	15	TRBV7-6	TGTGCCAGCAGCTTAGAGCCCAGGGGGGAAAACGAGCAGTACTTC	CASSLEPRGENEQYF
-	-	TRBJ1-5	13	TRBV10-3	TGTGCCATCAGCAACCGGGACAATCAGCCCCAGCATTTT	CAISNRDNQPQHF
-	-	TRBJ1-1	14	TRBV19	TGTGCCAGTAGTATGGGCCCAGGGAACACTGAAGCTTTCTTT	CASSMGPGNTEAFF
once	-	TRBJ2-7	14	TRBV6-5	TGTGCCAGCAGTTACCGGGACCAATCCTACGAGCAGTACTTC	CASSYRDQSYEQYF
-	-	TRBJ2-1	17	TRBV7-8	TGTGCCAGCAGCCCTTTAAAAACGGCCAGGGCCTACAATGAGCAGTTCTTC	CASSPLKTARAYNEQFF
-	TRBD2	TRBJ2-7	16	TRBV28	TGTGCCAGCAGTTCGGGGCTAGCGGGAGGACGCTACGAGCAGTACTTC	CASSSGLAGGRYEQYF
medium-sized	-	TRBJ1-3	13	TRBV5-5	TGTGCCAGCAGCTTGGTCACCGGAAACACCATATATTTT	CASSLVTGNTIYF
-	TRBD1	TRBJ1-4	14	TRBV10-3	TGTGCCATCAGGAAGGACAGGGGAAACGAAAAACTGTTTTTT	CAIRKDRGNEKLFF
-	TRBD2	TRBJ2-7	14	TRBV6-1	TGTGCCAGCAGTAGGACTAGCGTGGCCTACGAGCAGTACTTC	CASSRTSVAYEQYF
-	-	TRBJ2-1	15	TRBV2	TGTGCCAGCACCATGGGGGGGCCTTTAGGGAATGAGCAGTTCTTC	CASTMGGPLGNEQFF
-	-	TRBJ2-7	16	TRBV5-4	TGTGCCAGCAGCCCCCATGGTAGCCCGGATCTCTCCGAGCAGTACTTC	CASSPHGSPDLSEQYF
-	-	TRBJ2-7	12	TRBV10-3	TGTGCCATCAGCCAGGACAGCTACGAGCAGTACTTC	CAISQDSYEQYF
-	-	TRBJ2-5	12	TRBV30	TGTGCCTGGAGCCAGACGGTGGAGACCCAGTACTTC	CAWSQTVETQYF
-	TRBD1	TRBJ2-3	15	TRBV30	TGTGCCTGGAGTGGGACAGGGGGCCGGGGAGATACGCAGTATTTT	CAWSGTGGRGDTQYF
-	-	TRBJ2-1	19	TRBV15	TGTGCCACCAGCAGAGTCTTCCTACTACCAACGAGGTCCTACAATGAGCAGTTCTTC	CATSRVFLLPTRSYNEQFF